The text below deals with one T cell receptor beta chain. This receptor's antigen is unknown. Base qualities were left out, and no much larger clone turns up one base away. This sample is drawn from a study of blood T cells in healthy people across ages (dated by TCRdb to the mid-2010s). Some background on the complete study: Template switching captured roughly one uniquely barcoded TCR beta cDNA molecule per two T cells in model experiments. Age-related changes in TCR beta repertoire diversity were measured in the study by deep sequencing normalized with unique cDNA molecular identifiers. Donors were grouped into four age groups: young (average approximately 16 years), middle-aged (around 39), aged (around 62) and long-lived (around 80). To avoid experimental bias, donors of different ages were spread randomly across the sequencing lanes. The study analyzed two additional independent replicas of 1 million unique cDNA reads from the same blood draw for two donors, one aged 18 to 30 and one aged 80 or older. The investigation overall reported the following: Observed TCR beta diversity per million T cells fell roughly linearly with age, and a significant reduction was already apparent by age approximately 41. The percentage of naive T cells measured by flow cytometry correlated strongly with observed TCR beta diversity. Bulk unsorted PBMC profiling prevented conclusive comparison of naive and antigen-experienced compartments. Compared with the aged group, the long-lived group had more naive CD4+ T cells, fewer expanded clones and increased TCR diversity, a pattern suggesting age selection. The CMV infection status of donors was not known, potentially confounding age-related changes in expanded clonotypes. Estimates of total diversity based on one million sequenced T cells were considered lower bounds and underestimates.

CDR1 and CDR2 were assigned from the germline V gene as MDHEN and SYDVKM. The junction shows trimming of 7 bases on V and 6 bases on J, plus 18 bases between the germline ends. Its CDR3 holds 15 amino acids, cysteine through phenylalanine. The DNA shown is the 45-base CDR3, in frame from base 1. The roughly 39 donors, aged about 6 to 100 years, were systemically healthy Caucasian individuals from Russia. Each donor gave ten milliliters of peripheral blood, collected into EDTA-treated Vacutainer tubes. Ficoll-Paque density-gradient centrifugation was used to isolate PBMCs, with at least 6.5 million per sample. Total RNA was extracted from PBMCs with Trizol reagent, with at least 5.5 micrograms obtained per sample. For every donor, an aliquot of PBMCs went through flow cytometry to measure the percentages of naive CD45RAhigh/CD27high T cells. Libraries were built with 5' RACE. The instrument given in TCRdb is Illumina HiSeq 2500. A second roughly 6 to 12 cycle PCR used a sample-barcoded 5' primer and a J-beta primer mix. A unique molecular identifier was introduced onto each TCR beta cDNA molecule by a template-switch 5' adaptor carrying 12 random nucleotides. Each sample yielded at least 3 million CDR3-containing paired-end reads. First-strand cDNA was synthesized from all RNA with the Mint cDNA synthesis kit, primed by a TRBC-specific oligonucleotide. Following uracil-DNA glycosylase treatment, a first 18-cycle PCR with universal primers M1SS and BC2_uni_R was performed on all cDNA. The authors processed their data as follows. For normalization, 1 million high-quality reads were randomly selected from each sample, with every read carrying a distinct molecular identifier. Instead of being binned into consensus sequences, reads with shared molecular identifiers were discarded. CDR3 identification, clonotype clustering and error correction used MiTCR with a Q25 quality threshold and the strictest error-elimination algorithm. A nonparametric unseen species model with Euler transformation was used to estimate a lower bound on total TCR beta diversity. The public sequencing data were trimmed at Q25 with fastp and processed into clonotypes with MiXCR by TCRdb, which kept only in-frame beta chains. Rows are combined by CDR3 protein, so each entry shows the most common genes and DNA. What appears here as the V and J calls and clone size reflects TCRdb's work, not the paper's. The sample has about 830,000 distinct CDR3 sequences on record, approximately 59% of them singletons. The top ten clones comprise around 30% of the sample.

This TCR derives from a man aged 25 to 45 in good health. Sequencing was performed on blood. The rearrangement combines TRBV28 with TRBJ1-4; the D gene is perhaps TRBD1, from 6 matching bases. DNA sequence: TGTGCCAGCACCCGTTCGGACAGTCTACATGAAAAACTGTTTTTT. Its translation is CASTRSDSLHEKLFF.